A selection of T cell receptor beta chains follows, all from one sample in a study of beta chain features in type 1 diabetes. Using immunoSEQ multiplex PCR, the repertoire was profiled, and TCRdb retains in-frame clones only, with some absent. The table includes approximately 330,000 clones, 8% to 13% detected once. Sequenced sample: naive CD4+ T cells from blood. All receptors come from a woman in her thirties in good health. Each CDR3 is given with its conserved first and last residue. Where a row states a size, it is once, few, many or the class of an expanded clone; other rows omit it.

v_call clone_size cdr3_aa
TRBV7-2 . CASSLGHGAGGSETQYF
TRBV29-1 . CSVEGLYEQYF
TRBV11-1 few CASSLGQNYEQYF
TRBV5-6 few CASSWLSGSSYNEQFF
TRBV7-2 few CASSLLRERSQETQYF
TRBV4-2 few CASSQAVTGGDTDTQYF
TRBV7-6 . CASSPGTSASTDTQYF
TRBV19 . CASSLTGGGQPQHF
TRBV27 few CASSSLATNEKLFF
TRBV15 few CATSRDLVQNQPQHF
TRBV19 few CASSIDSRGYTGELFF
TRBV5-5 . CASSLKREGRTGELFF
TRBV19 . CASISGTYNEQFF
TRBV29-1 . CSVPGLDPGYEQYF
TRBV18 . CASSFQAQATYEQYF
TRBV7-9 . CASSLTSGSDTQYF
TRBV7-3 . CASSFGGLYNEQFF
TRBV5-4 . CASSLEFGSGANVLTF
TRBV29-1 . CSVVGLAGYQETQYF
TRBV5-4 . CASSSRTSGYNEQFF
TRBV7-2 few CASSRPSDFYNEQFF
TRBV7-2 . CASSLATRTSGGETQYF
TRBV5-6 few CASSGGTSGRPSSYEQYF
TRBV11-1 . CASSRGTSGGYEQYF
TRBV19 . CASSGGQGVNTEAFF
TRBV19 . CASSPYYTSGANVLTF
TRBV28 few CASSSEMVGDTQYF
TRBV6-1 . CASSPTGRSTEAFF
TRBV5-1 . CASSQEDPEKLFF
TRBV30 . CAWSGQGSDTDTQYF
TRBV9 few CASSVETGISYEQYF
TRBV7-2 . CASSLGTENYGYTF
TRBV13 few CASKAAGPTDTQYF
TRBV15 . CATSRIGTENQPQHF
TRBV18 few CASSPQSYEQYF
TRBV28 . CASSRTKETQYF
TRBV7-2 few CASSLGTISYNEQFF
TRBV18 few CASSRDTEAKNIQYF
TRBV28 few CASSLSGQGGKETQYF
TRBV28 . CASSLRTGVSYEQYF
TRBV15 . CATSKLAGGFDEQYF
TRBV5-1 . CASSLAGDTEAFF
TRBV5-1 few CASSLPWTGGAEAFF
TRBV28 few CASSAQSGANVLTF
TRBV7-8 few CASSRRLALNNEQFF
TRBV4-2 few CASSQAPLAGSNEQFF
TRBV7-8 . CASSAPSGLLSEQFF
TRBV15 few CATSRDQGFDTEAFF
TRBV4-3 few CASSQKLAGGTGELFF
TRBV6-6 . CASAKTGQGSYEQYF